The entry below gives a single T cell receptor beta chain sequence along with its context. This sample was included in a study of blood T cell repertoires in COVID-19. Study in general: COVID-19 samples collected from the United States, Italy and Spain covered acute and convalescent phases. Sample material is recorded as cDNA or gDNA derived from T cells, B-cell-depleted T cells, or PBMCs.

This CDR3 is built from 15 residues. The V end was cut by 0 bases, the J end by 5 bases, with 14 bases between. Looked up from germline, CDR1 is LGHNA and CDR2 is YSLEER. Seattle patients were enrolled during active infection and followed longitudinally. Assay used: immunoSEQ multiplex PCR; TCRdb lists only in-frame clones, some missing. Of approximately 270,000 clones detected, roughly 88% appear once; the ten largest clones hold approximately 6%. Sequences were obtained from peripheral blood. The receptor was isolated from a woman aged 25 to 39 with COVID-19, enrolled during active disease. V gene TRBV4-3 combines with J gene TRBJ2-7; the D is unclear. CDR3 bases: TGCGCCAGCAGCCAAGATGGGCAGTATGGCGACGAGCAGTACTTC. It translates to CASSQDGQYGDEQYF.